By share, the clone carrying this T cell receptor (beta chain) ranks as medium-sized. What it recognizes is unknown. This entry is derived from a study of cytomegalovirus exposure and HLA in healthy donors. Whole-study context: Most donors, around 81% of a few hundred genotyped, fell in the Caucasian-associated ancestry cluster.

It was with 60 Vbeta and 13 Jbeta primers that the PCR ran. The method was immunoSEQ multiplex PCR; TCRdb's version includes in-frame clones alone and lacks a portion of them. This sample has some 60,000 clones, with 80% found just once. Study observations and caveats: Available immune exposure information was restricted to CMV serostatus only.

Germline CDR1 PRHDT, CDR2 FYEKMQ (reference sequence). Trimming removed 5 bases from V and 4 bases from J; junction bases left unmatched: 10. This CDR3 comprises 16 residues. V is TRBV13 and J is TRBJ1-3, with 8 bases that match TRBD1. This clonotype was obtained from a male donor in good health and CMV-seronegative. The sequenced sample consisted of PBMCs. This chain's CDR3 is CASSRPTGGEGNTIYF. Here the CDR3 DNA reads TGTGCCAGCAGCCGCCCCACAGGGGGGGAAGGAAACACCATATATTTT.